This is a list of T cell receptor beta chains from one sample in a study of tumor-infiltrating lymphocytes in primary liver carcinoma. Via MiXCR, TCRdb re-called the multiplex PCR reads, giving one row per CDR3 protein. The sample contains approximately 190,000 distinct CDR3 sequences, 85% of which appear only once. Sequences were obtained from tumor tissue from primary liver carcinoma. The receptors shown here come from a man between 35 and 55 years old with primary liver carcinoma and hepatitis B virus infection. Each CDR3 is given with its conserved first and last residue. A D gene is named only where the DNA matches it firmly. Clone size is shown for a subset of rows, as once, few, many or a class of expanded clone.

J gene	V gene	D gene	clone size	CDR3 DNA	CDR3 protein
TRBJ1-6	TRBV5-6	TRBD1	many	TGTGCCAGCAGCTTCTCCGGACAGGGCAAACACTTT	CASSFSGQGKHF
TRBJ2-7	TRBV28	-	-	TGTGCCAGCTGTGGGAGATGGGAGCAATACTTC	CASCGRWEQYF
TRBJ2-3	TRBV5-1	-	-	TGCGCCAGTAGCTTGGGACATAACACAGATATGCAGTATTTT	CASSLGHNTDMQYF
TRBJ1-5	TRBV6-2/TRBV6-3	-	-	TGTGTCAGCAGCCCACCGGCCACGGGGACCAGCAATCAGCCCCAGCATTTT	CVSSPPATGTSNQPQHF
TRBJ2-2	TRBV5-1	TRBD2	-	TGCGCAAGCAGCTTCGAAACTAGCGGGAGGAACAGCGGGGAGATCTTTTTT	CASSFETSGRNSGEIFF
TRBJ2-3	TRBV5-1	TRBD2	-	TGCACCAGCAGCCCTTTGAGGACTAGCGACCGCACAGATACGCAATATTTT	CTSSPLRTSDRTDTQYF
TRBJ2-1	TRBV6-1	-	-	TGTGTCAGTAGTGAAGAATTAGCAGGCTTATATGAGCAGTTCTTC	CVSSEELAGLYEQFF
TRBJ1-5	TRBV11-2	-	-	TGTGTCAGCAGCTTAGTAGGGGTAACAGGGAGCAATCAGTCCCACCATTTT	CVSSLVGVTGSNQSHHF
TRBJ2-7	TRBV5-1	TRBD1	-	TGCGCCAGCAGACAGGGACAGGAGCATGACGAGCAGTACTTC	CASRQGQEHDEQYF
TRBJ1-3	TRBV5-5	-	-	TGTGCCAGCAGCGCCGGGACGGATCTTTTTTCTGGAAAAACCATATATTTT	CASSAGTDLFSGKTIYF
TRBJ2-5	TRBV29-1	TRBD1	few	TGCAGCGCCCAAGGTCCCGGAACAGGGGACATGAAGACCCAGTACTTC	CSAQGPGTGDMKTQYF
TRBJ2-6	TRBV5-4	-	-	TGTGCCAGCCGTCCCGGGTCTTTCTTCTCTGGGGCCAACGTCCTGACTTTC	CASRPGSFFSGANVLTF
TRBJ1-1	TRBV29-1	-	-	TGCAGCGGCTACCTCGGGACTCTGAATACTGAAGTTCTCTTT	CSGYLGTLNTEVLF
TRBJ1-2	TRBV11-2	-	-	TGTGCCAGCAGGTTAGATCCGGTAGCATATTCTCGAGGCTACACCTTC	CASRLDPVAYSRGYTF
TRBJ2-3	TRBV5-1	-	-	TGTGCCAGCAGCATTAGCGGAGCTTATAGCACAGATACGCAGTATTTT	CASSISGAYSTDTQYF
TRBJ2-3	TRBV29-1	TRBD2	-	TGCAGCGTCGCGACTAGCGGGAAGGGGTATACGCAGTATTTT	CSVATSGKGYTQYF
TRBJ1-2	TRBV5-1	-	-	TGCGCCAGCAGCTTGGGGGCCAGGGATTACGGCTTCATCTTC	CASSLGARDYGFIF
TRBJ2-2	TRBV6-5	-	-	TGTACCAGTACTTTAGTGGGTTCTACCGGGGAGCTGTTT	CTSTLVGSTGELF
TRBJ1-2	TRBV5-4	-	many	TGTGCCAGCAGCCTAACCTCCGGGGGAAGTTATGGCTACACCTTC	CASSLTSGGSYGYTF
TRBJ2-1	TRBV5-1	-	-	TGCGCCAGCAGCGTTACCTGGACCAGCGGCGGGAATGAGCAGTTCTTC	CASSVTWTSGGNEQFF
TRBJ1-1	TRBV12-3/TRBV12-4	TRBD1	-	TGTGCCATCAGTTTAGCGCTAGGAGGGACAGGGCGGTCCACTGAAGCTCTCTTT	CAISLALGGTGRSTEALF
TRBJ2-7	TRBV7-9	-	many	TGTGCCAGCAGCTTAGGGCTCGGCAACCGTTCTCCCTACGAGCAGTACTTC	CASSLGLGNRSPYEQYF
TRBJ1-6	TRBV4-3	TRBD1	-	TGCGCCAGCAGCCAAGTACCAGCAGGGGGAAATAATTCACACCTCCAGTTT	CASSQVPAGGNNSHLQF
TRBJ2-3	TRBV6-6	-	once	TGTGCCAGCAGTCAGGATAGGGAAGCAGATACGCAGTATTTT	CASSQDREADTQYF
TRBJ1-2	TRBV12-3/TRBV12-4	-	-	TGTGTCAGCAGCCCCCCGGTGACTAACTATGGCTACACCTTC	CVSSPPVTNYGYTF
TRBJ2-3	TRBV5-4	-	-	TGTGCCAGCAGCCTCTCGTCGGGACAAAGCCGTACAGATACGCAGTATTTT	CASSLSSGQSRTDTQYF
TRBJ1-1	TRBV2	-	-	TGTGCCAGCAGTGGAGTAGGCGGGCATGGAGCTTTCTTT	CASSGVGGHGAFF
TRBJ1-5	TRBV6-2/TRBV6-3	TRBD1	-	TGTGCTAACAGTACCAAGGGACAGGTTTCGAAATTGGGCAATCAGCCCCAGCATTTT	CANSTKGQVSKLGNQPQHF
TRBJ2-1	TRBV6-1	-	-	TGTGCCAGCAGCCCCGGAACAGGGTTTTGGGGGAGTGATGAGAAGTTCTTC	CASSPGTGFWGSDEKFF
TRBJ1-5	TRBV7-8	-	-	TGTGCCAACAGCTTAGGAGTCACAGGGACCCTTAGCAATCAGCCCCAGCACTTT	CANSLGVTGTLSNQPQHF
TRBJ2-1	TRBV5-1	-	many	TGCGCCAGCAGTTATCTAGACAATGAGCAGTTCTTC	CASSYLDNEQFF
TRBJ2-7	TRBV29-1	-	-	TGCAGCGTTAAAAGACATGGCAATTCCTTCGAGCAGTACTTC	CSVKRHGNSFEQYF
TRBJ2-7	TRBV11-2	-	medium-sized	TGTGCCAGCAGCTTAAGTGGAGAGGCGACCTACGAGCAGTACTTC	CASSLSGEATYEQYF
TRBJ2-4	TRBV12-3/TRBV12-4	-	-	TGTGCCAACAGTCACGCGGCGGGACGGGAGCGGAACATTCAGTACTTC	CANSHAAGRERNIQYF
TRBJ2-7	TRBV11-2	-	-	TGTGCCAGCAGCTTGGGAACAAGGCCTATGGAAGAGAAGTACTTC	CASSLGTRPMEEKYF
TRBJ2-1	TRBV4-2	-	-	TGTGCCAGCAGCCAAGAGACGGGCTGGGCCTACAATGAGCAGTTATTC	CASSQETGWAYNEQLF
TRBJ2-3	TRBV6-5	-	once	TGTGACAGCAGTTACTCGGGAGATACACAGTATTTT	CDSSYSGDTQYF
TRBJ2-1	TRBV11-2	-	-	TGTGCTAGCGACTCAGAATTATACAATGAGCAGTTTTTC	CASDSELYNEQFF
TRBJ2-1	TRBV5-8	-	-	TGTGCCAGTAGCTTGGGGCTAACGGGTATGTTCAATGAGCAGTTCTTC	CASSLGLTGMFNEQFF
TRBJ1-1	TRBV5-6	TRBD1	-	TGTGACAGCAGCGCACGACAGGGGCGGACTGAAGCTCTCTTT	CDSSARQGRTEALF
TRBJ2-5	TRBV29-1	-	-	TGCAATGTTAAAGATGTCGGACAAGGAGAGACCCAGTACTTC	CNVKDVGQGETQYF
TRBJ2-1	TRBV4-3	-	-	TGCGCCAGCAGCCAAGAGACGGGTGTCGAGCAGTTCTTC	CASSQETGVEQFF
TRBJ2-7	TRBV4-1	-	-	TGCGCCAGCAGCCAAGATAGGGACAAGGATGAGCAGAACTTC	CASSQDRDKDEQNF
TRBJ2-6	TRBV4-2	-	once	TGTGCCAGCAGCCAAGGTCATCGGGGGAGCTTTGGGGCCAACGTCCTGACTTTC	CASSQGHRGSFGANVLTF
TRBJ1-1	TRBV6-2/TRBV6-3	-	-	TGTGCCAGCCGAGTGACAGAAAGCACTGAAGCTTTCTTT	CASRVTESTEAFF
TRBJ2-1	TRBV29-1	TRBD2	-	TGCAGCGCTGGACTAGCGGGAGGGTTCTATAATAAGCAGTTCTTC	CSAGLAGGFYNKQFF
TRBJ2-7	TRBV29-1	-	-	TGCAGCGTGCGGGCCGGGTCTGCTTACGAGCAATACTTC	CSVRAGSAYEQYF
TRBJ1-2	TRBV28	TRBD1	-	TGTGCCAGCCGTCTCGCCGGGACAGGGATTCTCTACTATGGCTACACCTTC	CASRLAGTGILYYGYTF
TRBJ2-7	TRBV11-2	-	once	TGCGCCAGCAGTCAATGTTTACAGACTAGCTCCTACGAGCAGTACTTC	CASSQCLQTSSYEQYF
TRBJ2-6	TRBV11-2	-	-	TGTGCCAGCAGTATGGGGGGAGACAGGAGCATTTCCCTCTCTGGGGCCAACGTCATGACTTTC	CASSMGGDRSISLSGANVMTF
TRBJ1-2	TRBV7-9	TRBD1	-	TGTGCCAACAGATGGGACAGGGGGTTTCATGGATATACCTTC	CANRWDRGFHGYTF
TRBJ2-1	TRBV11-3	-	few	TGTGCCAGCAGTTTAGTTACTGGGGCAGACTACAATGAGCAGTTCTTC	CASSLVTGADYNEQFF
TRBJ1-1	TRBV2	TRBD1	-	TGTGCCAGCAGTACGGGACAGGGGTGCAACACTGAAGCTTTCTTT	CASSTGQGCNTEAFF
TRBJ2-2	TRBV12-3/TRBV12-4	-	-	TGTGCCAGCAGTCCCCGGGGGCGGACGAATACCGGGGAGCTGTTTTTT	CASSPRGRTNTGELFF